The source of this TCR beta chain is a study of shared clonotypes between healthy human individuals. Points from the study as a whole: Large sequencing depth failed to make sorted-subset sequencing complete, rarefaction showed. On the whole, naive subsets had larger estimated richness than memory subsets had. Clonotypes shared by all four sorted-subset donors had higher generation probabilities than non-shared clonotypes.

Comment on this clone: The antigen remains unidentified.

Profiled with immunoSEQ multiplex PCR; TCRdb holds only in-frame clones, not every one. The repertoire holds over a million clones, with roughly 74% as singletons. The receptor was derived from a man aged 18 to 35 in good health. Some clones in this sample may be carry-over from other donors' samples. The source material was memory CD4+ T cells from PBMCs. Subset in this sample: CD45RA-negative fraction.

CDR3 in amino acids: CASRATDTQYF. The CDR3 region has the DNA TGTGCCAGCAGGGCTACAGATACGCAGTATTTT. This chain joins TRBV2 and TRBJ2-3, with D hard to call. The V and J ends lost 6 bases and 3 bases respectively, with 4 bases between them. The germline gives CDR1 SNHLY, CDR2 FYNNEI. The CDR3 runs to 11 residues.